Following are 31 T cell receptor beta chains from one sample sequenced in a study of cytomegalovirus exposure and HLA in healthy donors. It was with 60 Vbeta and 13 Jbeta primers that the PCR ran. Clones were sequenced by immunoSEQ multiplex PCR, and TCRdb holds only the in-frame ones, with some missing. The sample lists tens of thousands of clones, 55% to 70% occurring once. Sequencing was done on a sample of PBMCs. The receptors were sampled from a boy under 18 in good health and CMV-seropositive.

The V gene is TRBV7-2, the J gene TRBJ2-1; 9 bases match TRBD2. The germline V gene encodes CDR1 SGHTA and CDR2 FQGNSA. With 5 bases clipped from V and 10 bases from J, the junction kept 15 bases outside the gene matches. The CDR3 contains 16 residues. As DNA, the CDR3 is TGTGCCAGCAGCCCAGAGTTGGCGGGGGGGATAGGCGAGCAGTTCTTC. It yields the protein CASSPELAGGIGEQFF.

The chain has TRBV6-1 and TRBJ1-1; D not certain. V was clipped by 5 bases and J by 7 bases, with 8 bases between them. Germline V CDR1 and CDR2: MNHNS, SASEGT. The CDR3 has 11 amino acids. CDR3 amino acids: CASSLHSEAFF. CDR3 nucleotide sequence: TGTGCCAGCAGTCTCCACAGTGAAGCTTTCTTT.

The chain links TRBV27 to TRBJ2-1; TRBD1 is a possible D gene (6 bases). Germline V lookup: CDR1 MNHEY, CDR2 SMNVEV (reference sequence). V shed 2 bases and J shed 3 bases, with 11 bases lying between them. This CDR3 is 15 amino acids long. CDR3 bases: TGTGCCAGCAGTTTAGGTCAGGGGCACTACAATGAGCAGTTCTTC. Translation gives CASSLGQGHYNEQFF.

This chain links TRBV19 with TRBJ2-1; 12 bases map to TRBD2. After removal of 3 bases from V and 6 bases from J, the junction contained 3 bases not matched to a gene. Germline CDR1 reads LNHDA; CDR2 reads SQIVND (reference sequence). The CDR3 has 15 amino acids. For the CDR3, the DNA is TGTGCCAGTAGTATGTCTAGCGGGAGGGGCAATGAGCAGTTCTTC. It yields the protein CASSMSSGRGNEQFF.

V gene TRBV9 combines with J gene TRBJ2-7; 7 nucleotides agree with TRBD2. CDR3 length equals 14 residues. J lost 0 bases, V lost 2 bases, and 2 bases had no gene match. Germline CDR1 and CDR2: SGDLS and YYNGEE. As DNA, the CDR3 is TGTGCCAGCAGCGTTCGCGGGGGCTCCTACGAGCAGTACTTC. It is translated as CASSVRGGSYEQYF. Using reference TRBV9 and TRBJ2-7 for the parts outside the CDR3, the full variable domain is DSGVTQTPKHLITATGQRVTLRCSPRSGDLSVYWYQQSLDQGLQFLIQYYNGEERAKGNILERFSAQQFPDLHSELNLSSLELGDSALYFCASSVRGGSYEQYFGPGTRLTVT.

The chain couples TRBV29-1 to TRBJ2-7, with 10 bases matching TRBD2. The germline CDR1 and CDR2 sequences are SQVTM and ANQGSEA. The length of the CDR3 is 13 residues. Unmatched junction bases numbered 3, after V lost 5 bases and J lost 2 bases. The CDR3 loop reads CSVLAGDPYEQYF. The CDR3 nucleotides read TGCAGCGTTCTAGCGGGAGATCCCTACGAGCAGTACTTC.

CDR3 in amino acids: CAISEWGGYGYTF. The CDR3 bases are TGTGCCATCAGTGAGTGGGGAGGCTATGGCTACACCTTC. The genes are TRBV10-3 and TRBJ1-2; D is unresolved. Trimming shortened V by 1 base and J by 4 bases, and 7 bases separated the two germline ends. Germline CDR1 reads ENHRY; CDR2 reads SYGVKD. The CDR3 sequence is 13 residues long.

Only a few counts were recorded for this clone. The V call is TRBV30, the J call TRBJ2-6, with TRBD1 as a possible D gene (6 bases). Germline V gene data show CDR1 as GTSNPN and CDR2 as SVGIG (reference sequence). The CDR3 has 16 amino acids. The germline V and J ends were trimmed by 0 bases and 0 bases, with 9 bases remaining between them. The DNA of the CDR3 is TGTGCCTGGAGTGTTACAGGGAGCTCTGGGGCCAACGTCCTGACTTTC. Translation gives CAWSVTGSSGANVLTF.

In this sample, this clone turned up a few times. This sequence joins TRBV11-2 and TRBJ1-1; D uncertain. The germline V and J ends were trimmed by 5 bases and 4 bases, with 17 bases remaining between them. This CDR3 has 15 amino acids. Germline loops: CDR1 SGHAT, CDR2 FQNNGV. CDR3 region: CASSPSSGRGTEAFF. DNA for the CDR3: TGTGCCAGCAGCCCCTCCAGTGGACGGGGCACTGAAGCTTTCTTT.

The DNA for the CDR3 is TGTGCCAGCCATATGGGCGGGGGAGGTAGCGGGGAATCCTACGAGCAGTACTTC. Encoded protein: CASHMGGGGSGESYEQYF. The chain uses TRBV28 and TRBJ2-7, with 8 bases lining up with TRBD2. CDR1 and CDR2 from the germline V gene are MDHEN and SYDVKM. The J segment lost 1 base and the V segment lost 8 bases, leaving 19 bases of the junction unmatched. This CDR3 has 18 amino acids.

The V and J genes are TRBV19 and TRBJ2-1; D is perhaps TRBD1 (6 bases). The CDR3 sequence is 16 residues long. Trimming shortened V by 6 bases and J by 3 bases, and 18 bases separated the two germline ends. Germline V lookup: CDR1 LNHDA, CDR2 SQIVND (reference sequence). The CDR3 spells CASSSFRGGRYNEQFF. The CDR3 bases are TGTGCCAGTAGCAGTTTCAGGGGCGGGCGCTACAATGAGCAGTTCTTC.

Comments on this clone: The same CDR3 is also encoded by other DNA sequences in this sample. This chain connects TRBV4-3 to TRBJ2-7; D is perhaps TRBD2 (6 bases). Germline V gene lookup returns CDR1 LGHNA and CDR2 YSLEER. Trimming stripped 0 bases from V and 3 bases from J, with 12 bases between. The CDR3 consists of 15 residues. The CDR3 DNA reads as TGCGCCAGCAGCCAAGAGGCGGGGCCTTACTACGAGCAGTACTTC. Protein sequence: CASSQEAGPYYEQYF.

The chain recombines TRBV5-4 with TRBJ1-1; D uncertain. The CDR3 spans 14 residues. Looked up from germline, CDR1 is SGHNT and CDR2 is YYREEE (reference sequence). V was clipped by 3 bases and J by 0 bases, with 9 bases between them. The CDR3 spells CASSYDILNTEAFF. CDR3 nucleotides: TGTGCCAGCAGCTATGACATTTTGAACACTGAAGCTTTCTTT.

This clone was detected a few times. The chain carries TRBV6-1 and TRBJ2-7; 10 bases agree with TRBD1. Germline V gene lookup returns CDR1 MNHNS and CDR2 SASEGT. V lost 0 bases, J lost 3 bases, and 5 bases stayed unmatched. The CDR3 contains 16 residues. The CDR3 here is CASSEAETGGIYEQYF. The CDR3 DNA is TGTGCCAGCAGTGAAGCCGAGACAGGGGGCATCTACGAGCAGTACTTC.

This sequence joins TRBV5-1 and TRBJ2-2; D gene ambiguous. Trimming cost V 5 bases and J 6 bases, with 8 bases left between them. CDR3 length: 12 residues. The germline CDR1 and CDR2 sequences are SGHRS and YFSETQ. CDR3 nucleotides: TGCGCCAGCAGACTCGATGCCGGGGAGCTGTTTTTT. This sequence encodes CASRLDAGELFF.

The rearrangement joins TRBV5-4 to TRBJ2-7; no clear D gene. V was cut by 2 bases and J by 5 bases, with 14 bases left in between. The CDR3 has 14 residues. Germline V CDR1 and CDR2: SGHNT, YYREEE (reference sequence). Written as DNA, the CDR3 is TGTGCCAGCAGCTTATTCAATCCCACGGACGAGCAGTACTTC. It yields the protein CASSLFNPTDEQYF. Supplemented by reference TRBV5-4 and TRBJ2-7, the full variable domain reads ETGVTQSPTHLIKTRGQQVTLRCSSQSGHNTVSWYQQALGQGPQFIFQYYREEENGRGNFPPRFSGLQFPNYSSELNVNALELDDSALYLCASSLFNPTDEQYFGPGTRLTVT.

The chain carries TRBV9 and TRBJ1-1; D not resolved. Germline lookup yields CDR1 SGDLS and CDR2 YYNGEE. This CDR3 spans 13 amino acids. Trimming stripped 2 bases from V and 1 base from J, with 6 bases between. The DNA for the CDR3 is TGTGCCAGCAGCGTTACAACGAACACTGAAGCTTTCTTT. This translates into CASSVTTNTEAFF.

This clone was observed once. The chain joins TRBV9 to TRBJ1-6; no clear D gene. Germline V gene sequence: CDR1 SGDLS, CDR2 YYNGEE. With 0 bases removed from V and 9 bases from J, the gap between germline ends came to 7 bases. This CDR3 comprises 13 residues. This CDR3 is CASSVAPSSPLHF. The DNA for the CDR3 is TGTGCCAGCAGCGTAGCTCCCAGTTCACCCCTCCACTTT.

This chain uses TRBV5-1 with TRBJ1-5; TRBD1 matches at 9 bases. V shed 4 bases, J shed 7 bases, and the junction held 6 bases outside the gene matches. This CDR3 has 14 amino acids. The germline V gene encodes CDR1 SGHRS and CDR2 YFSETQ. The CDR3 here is CASSLTGGVQPQHF. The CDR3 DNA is TGCGCCAGCAGCCTAACAGGGGGCGTACAGCCCCAGCATTTT. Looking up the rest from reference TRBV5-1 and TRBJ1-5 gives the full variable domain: KAGVTQTPRYLIKTRGQQVTLSCSPISGHRSVSWYQQTPGQGLQFLFEYFSETQRNKGNFPGRFSGRQFSNSRSEMNVSTLELGDSALYLCASSLTGGVQPQHFGDGTRLSIL.

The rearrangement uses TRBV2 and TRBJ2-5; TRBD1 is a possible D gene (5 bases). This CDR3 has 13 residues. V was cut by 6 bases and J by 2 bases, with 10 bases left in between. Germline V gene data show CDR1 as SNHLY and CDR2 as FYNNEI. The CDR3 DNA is TGTGCCAGCAGCGCTAGGGGACAAGAGACCCAGTACTTC. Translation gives CASSARGQETQYF.

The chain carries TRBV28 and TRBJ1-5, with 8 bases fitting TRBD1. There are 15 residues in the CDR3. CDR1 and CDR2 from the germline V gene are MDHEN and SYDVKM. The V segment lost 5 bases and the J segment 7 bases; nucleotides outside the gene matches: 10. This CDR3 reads CASSPTGQGSQPQHF. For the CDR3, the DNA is TGTGCCAGCAGTCCGACCGGACAGGGCAGCCAGCCCCAGCATTTT.

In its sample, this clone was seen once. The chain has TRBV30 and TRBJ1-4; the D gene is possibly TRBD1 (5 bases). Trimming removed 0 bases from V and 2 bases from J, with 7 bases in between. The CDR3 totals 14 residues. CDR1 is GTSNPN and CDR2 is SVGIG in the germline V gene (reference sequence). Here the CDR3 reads CAWSVKGTNEKLFF. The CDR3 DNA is TGTGCCTGGAGTGTAAAGGGGACTAATGAAAAACTGTTTTTT.

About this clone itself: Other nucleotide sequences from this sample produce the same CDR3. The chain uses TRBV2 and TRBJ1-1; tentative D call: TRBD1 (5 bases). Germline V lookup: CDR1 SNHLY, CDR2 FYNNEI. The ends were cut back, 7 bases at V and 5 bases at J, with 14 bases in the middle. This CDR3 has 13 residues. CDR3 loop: CASTGGAGTEAFF. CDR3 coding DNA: TGTGCCAGCACTGGAGGGGCGGGAACTGAAGCTTTCTTT.

The CDR3 nucleotides are TGCGCCAGCAGCCAAGACCGGGACAGTGACTACGAGCAGTACTTC. Translated, it gives CASSQDRDSDYEQYF. The rearrangement joins TRBV4-3 to TRBJ2-7, with 7 bases identical to TRBD1. Germline CDR1 and CDR2: LGHNA and YSLEER. V lost 0 bases to trimming and J lost 3 bases; unmatched junction nucleotides: 5. The CDR3 consists of 15 residues.

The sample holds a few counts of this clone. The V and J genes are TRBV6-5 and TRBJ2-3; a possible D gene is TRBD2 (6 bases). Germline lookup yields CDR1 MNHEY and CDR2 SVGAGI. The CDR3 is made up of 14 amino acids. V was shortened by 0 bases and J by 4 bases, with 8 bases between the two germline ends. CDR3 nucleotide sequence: TGTGCCAGCAGTTACTCGTCGGGGGCAGATACGCAGTATTTT. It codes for CASSYSSGADTQYF.

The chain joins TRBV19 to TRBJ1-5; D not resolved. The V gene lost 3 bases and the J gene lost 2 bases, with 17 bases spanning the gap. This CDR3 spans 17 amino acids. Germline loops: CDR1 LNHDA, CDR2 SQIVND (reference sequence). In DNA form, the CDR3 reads TGTGCCAGTAGTATCCTCTGGACGTCCGGGGGCAATCAGCCCCAGCATTTT. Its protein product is CASSILWTSGGNQPQHF. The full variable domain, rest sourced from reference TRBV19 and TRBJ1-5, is DGGITQSPKYLFRKEGQNVTLSCEQNLNHDAMYWYRQDPGQGLRLIYYSQIVNDFQKGDIAEGYSVSREKKESFPLTVTSAQKNPTAFYLCASSILWTSGGNQPQHFGDGTRLSIL.

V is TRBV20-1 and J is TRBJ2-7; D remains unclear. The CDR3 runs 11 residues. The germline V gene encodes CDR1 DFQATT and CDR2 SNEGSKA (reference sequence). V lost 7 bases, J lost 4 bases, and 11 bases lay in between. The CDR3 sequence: CSGRLKYEQYF. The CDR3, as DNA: TGCAGTGGAAGACTGAAGTACGAGCAGTACTTC.

The CDR3 reads CASSSTSGTDTQYF. Written as DNA, the CDR3 is TGTGCCAGCAGCTCTACTAGCGGCACAGATACGCAGTATTTT. This chain links TRBV5-4 with TRBJ2-3, with TRBD2 matching 7 bases. CDR3 size: 14 residues. V shed 3 bases, J shed 1 base, and the junction held 2 bases outside the gene matches. Germline CDR1 and CDR2: SGHNT and YYREEE (reference sequence).

This CDR3 is CASSRGANYEQYF. CDR3 coding DNA: TGTGCCAGCAGCCGCGGGGCGAACTACGAGCAGTACTTC. This chain joins TRBV5-4 and TRBJ2-7; tentative D call: TRBD2 (6 bases). The CDR3 is 13 amino acids. CDR1 is SGHNT and CDR2 is YYREEE in the germline V gene (reference sequence). V was cut by 4 bases and J by 3 bases, with 11 bases left in between.

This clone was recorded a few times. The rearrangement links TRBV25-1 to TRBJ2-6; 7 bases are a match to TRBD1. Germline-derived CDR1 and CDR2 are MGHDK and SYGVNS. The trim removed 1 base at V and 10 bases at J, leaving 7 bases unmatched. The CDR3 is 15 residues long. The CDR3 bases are TGTGCCAGCAGTGAATCCTGGGGCAGGGGGAACGTCCTGACTTTC. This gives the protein CASSESWGRGNVLTF. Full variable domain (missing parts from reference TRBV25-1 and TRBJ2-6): EADIYQTPRYLVIGTGKKITLECSQTMGHDKMYWYQQDPGMELHLIHYSYGVNSTEKGDLSSESTVSRIRTEHFPLTLESARPSHTSQYLCASSESWGRGNVLTFGAGSRLTVL.

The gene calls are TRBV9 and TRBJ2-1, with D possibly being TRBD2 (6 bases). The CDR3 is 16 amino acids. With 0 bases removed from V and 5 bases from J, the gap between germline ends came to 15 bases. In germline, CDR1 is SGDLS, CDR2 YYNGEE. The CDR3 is CASSVGTTLADNEQFF. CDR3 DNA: TGTGCCAGCAGCGTAGGGACTACTCTCGCCGACAATGAGCAGTTCTTC.